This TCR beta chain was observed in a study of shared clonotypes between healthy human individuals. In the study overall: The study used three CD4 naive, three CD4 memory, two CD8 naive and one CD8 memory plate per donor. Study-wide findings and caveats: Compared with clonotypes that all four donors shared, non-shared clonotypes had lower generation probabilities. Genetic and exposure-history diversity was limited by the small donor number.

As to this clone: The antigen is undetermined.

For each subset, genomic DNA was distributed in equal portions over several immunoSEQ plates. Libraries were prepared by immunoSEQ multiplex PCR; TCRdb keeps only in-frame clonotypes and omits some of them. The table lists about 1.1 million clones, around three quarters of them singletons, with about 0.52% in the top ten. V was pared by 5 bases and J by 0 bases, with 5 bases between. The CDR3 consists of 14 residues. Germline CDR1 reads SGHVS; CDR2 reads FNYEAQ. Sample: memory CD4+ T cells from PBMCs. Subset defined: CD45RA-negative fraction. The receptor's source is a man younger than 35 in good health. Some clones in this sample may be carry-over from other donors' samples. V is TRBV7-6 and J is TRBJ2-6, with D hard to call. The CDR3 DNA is TGTGCCAGCAGCCGATACTCTGGGGCCAACGTCCTGACTTTC. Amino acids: CASSRYSGANVLTF.